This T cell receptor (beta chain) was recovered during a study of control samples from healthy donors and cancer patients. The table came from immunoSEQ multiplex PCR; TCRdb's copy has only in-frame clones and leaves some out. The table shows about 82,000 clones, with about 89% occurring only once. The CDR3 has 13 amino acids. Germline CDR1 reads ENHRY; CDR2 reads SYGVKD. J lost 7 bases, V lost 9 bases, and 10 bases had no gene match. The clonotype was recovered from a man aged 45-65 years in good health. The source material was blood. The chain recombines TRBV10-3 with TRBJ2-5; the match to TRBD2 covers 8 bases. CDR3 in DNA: TGTGCCATTCAGCGGGGGAGCCCCGGGACCCAGTACTTC. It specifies CAIQRGSPGTQYF.